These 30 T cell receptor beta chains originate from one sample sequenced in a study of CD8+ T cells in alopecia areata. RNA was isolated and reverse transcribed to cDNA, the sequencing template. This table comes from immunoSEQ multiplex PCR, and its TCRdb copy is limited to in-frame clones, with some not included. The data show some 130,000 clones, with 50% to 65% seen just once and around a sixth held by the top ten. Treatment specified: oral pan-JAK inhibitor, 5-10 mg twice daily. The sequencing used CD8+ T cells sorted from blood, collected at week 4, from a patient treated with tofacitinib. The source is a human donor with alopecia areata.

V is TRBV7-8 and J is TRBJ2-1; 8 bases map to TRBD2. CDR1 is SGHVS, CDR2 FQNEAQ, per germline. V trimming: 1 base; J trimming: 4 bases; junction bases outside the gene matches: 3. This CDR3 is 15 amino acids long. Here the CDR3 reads CASSLEGGGYNEQFF. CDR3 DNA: TGTGCCAGCAGCTTAGAGGGCGGGGGGTACAATGAGCAGTTCTTC.

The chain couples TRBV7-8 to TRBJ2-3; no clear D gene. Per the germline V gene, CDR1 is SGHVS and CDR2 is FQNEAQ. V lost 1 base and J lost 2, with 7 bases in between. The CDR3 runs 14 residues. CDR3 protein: CASSLDSLTDTQYF. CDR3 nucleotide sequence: TGTGCCAGCAGCTTAGACAGTCTCACAGATACGCAGTATTTT.

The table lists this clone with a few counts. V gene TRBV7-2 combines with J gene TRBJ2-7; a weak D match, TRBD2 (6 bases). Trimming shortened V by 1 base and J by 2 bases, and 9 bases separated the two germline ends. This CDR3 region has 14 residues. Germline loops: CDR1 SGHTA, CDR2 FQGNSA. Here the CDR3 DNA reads TGTGCCAGCAGCTTAGGGACGGGGGCCTACGAGCAGTACTTC. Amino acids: CASSLGTGAYEQYF.

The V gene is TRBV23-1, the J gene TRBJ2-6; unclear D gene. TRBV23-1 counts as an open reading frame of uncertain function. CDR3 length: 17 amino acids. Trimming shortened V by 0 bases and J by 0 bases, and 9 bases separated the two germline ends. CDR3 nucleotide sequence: TGCGCCAGCAGTCAATCGATACTCGGCTCTGGGGCCAACGTCCTGACTTTC. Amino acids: CASSQSILGSGANVLTF.

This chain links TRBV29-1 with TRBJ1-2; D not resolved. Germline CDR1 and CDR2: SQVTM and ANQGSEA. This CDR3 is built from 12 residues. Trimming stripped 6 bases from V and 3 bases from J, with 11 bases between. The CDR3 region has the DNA TGCAGCGTGCGGACCGACGACTATGGCTACACCTTC. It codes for CSVRTDDYGYTF.

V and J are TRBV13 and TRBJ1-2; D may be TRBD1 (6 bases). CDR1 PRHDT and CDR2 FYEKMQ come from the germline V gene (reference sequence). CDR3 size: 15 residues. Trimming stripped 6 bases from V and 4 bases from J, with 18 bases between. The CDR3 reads CASSQEGGSGYGYTF. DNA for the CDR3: TGTGCCAGCAGTCAAGAGGGGGGATCGGGCTATGGCTACACCTTC.

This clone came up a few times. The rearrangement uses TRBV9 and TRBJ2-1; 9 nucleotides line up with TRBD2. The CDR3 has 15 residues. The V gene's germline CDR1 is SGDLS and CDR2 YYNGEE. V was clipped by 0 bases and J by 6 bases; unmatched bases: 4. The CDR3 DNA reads TGTGCCAGCAGCGTAGTAGCGGGGGAGATCAATGAGCAGTTCTTC. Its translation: CASSVVAGEINEQFF.

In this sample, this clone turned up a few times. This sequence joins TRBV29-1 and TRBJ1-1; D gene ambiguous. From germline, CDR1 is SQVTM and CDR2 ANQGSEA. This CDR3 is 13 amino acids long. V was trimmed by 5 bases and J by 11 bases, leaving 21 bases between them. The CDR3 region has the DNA TGCAGCGTTATTGTCTGGTCACGACCGGGGGCTTTCTTT. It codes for CSVIVWSRPGAFF.

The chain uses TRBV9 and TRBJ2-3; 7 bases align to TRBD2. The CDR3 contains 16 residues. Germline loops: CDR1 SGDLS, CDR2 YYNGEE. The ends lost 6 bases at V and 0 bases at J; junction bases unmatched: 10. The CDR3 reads CASTFDGRESTDTQYF. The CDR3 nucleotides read TGTGCCAGCACCTTCGACGGGCGGGAGAGCACAGATACGCAGTATTTT.

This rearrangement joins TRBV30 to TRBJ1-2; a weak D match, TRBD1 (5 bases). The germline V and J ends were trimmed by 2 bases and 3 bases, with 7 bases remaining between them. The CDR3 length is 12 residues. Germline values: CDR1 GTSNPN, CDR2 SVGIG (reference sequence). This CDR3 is CAWSQGDYGYTF. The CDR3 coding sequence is TGTGCCTGGAGTCAAGGGGACTATGGCTACACCTTC.

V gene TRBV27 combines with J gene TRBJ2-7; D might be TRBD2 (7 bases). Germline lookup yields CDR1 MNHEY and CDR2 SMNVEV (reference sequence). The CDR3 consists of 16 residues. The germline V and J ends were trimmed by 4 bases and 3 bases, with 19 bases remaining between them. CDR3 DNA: TGTGCCAGCAGTTCGTTTTCGGGGGGCCCCCTCTACGAGCAGTACTTC. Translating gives CASSSFSGGPLYEQYF.

CDR3 in amino acids: CASSLGAGGSNQPQHF. In nucleotides, the CDR3 is TGTGCCAGCAGCTTAGGGGCAGGGGGTAGCAATCAGCCCCAGCATTTT. The V and J genes are TRBV13 and TRBJ1-5; 7 bases line up with TRBD1. Trimming took 0 bases from V and 0 from J; bases not matched to a gene: 2. The germline CDR1 and CDR2 sequences are PRHDT and FYEKMQ (reference sequence). The CDR3 is 16 residues long.

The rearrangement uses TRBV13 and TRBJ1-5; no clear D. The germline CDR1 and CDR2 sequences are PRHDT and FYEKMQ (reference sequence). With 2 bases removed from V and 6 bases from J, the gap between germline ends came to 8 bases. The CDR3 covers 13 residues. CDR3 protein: CASSLMGGQPQHF. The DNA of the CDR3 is TGTGCCAGCAGCTTAATGGGAGGTCAGCCCCAGCATTTT.

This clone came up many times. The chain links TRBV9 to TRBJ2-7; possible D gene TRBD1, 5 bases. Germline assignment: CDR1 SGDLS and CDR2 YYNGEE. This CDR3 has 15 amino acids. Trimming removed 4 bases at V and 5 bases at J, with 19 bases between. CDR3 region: CASSPAYRLGNEQYF. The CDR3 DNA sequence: TGTGCCAGCAGCCCTGCCTACAGGCTGGGGAACGAGCAGTACTTC.

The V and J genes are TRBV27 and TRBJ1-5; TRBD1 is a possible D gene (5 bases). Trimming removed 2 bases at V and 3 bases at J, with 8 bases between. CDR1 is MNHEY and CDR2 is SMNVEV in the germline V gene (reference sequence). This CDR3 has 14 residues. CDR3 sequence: CASSLQGPNQPQHF. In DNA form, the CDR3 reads TGTGCCAGCAGTTTACAGGGCCCCAATCAGCCCCAGCATTTT.

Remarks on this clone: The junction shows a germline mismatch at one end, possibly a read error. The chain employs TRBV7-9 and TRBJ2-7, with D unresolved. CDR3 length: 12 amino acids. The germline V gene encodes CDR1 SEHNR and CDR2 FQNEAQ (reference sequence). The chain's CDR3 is CTSSFEGYEQYF. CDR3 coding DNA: TGTACCAGCAGTTTCGAAGGGTACGAGCAGTACTTC.

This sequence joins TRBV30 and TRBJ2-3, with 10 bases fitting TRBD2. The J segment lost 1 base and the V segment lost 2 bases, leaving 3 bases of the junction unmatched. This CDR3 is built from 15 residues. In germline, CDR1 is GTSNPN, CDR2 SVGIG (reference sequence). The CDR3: CAWSSGGAGTDTQYF. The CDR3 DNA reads TGTGCCTGGAGTAGCGGGGGGGCGGGCACAGATACGCAGTATTTT.

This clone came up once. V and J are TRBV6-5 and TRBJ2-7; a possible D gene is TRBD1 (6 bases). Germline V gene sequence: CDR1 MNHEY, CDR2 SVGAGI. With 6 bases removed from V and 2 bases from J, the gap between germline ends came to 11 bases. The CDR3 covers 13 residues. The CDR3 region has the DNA TGTGCCAGCAGAGACAGGACCACCTACGAGCAGTACTTC. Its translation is CASRDRTTYEQYF.

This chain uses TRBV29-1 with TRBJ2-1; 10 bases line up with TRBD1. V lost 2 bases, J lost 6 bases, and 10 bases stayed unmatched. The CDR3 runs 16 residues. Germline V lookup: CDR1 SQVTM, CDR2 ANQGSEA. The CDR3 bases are TGCAGCGTTGAAAGCCTTAGGGACAGGGGAGGCAATGAGCAGTTCTTC. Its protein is CSVESLRDRGGNEQFF.

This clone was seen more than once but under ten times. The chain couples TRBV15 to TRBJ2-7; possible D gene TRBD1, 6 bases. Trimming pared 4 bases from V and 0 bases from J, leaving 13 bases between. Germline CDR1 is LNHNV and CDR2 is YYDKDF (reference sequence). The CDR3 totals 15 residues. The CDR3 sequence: CATSNRDTYSYEQYF. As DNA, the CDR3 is TGTGCCACCAGCAACCGGGACACCTACTCCTACGAGCAGTACTTC.

The CDR3: CASSRDDNSPLHF. The CDR3 DNA is TGTGCCAGCAGCCGGGATGATAATTCACCCCTCCACTTT. The gene calls are TRBV11-2 and TRBJ1-6, with D unclear. Germline-derived CDR1 and CDR2 are SGHAT and FQNNGV. Between the trimmed V and J ends, which lost 5 bases and 5 bases, there was a span of 7 bases. The CDR3 spans 13 residues.

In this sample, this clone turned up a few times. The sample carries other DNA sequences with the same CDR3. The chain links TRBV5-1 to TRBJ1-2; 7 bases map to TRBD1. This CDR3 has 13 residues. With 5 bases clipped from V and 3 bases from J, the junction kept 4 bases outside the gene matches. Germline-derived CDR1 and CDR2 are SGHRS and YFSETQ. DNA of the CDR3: TGCGCCAGCAGTCCAGGGGGAGACTATGGCTACACCTTC. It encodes CASSPGGDYGYTF.

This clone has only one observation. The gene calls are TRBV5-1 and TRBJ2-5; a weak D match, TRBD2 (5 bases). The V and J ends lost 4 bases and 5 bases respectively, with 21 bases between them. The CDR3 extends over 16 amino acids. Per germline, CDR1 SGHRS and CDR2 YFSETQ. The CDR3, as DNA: TGCGCCAGCAGCCTCCTAGCTGGGATGGGTCCGGAGACCCAGTACTTC. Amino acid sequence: CASSLLAGMGPETQYF.

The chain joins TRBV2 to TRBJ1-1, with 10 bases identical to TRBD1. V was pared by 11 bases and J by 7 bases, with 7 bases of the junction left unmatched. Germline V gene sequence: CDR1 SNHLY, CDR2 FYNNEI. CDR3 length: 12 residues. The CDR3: CAADRGGLEAFF. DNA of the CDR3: TGTGCCGCGGACAGGGGGGGACTTGAAGCTTTCTTT.

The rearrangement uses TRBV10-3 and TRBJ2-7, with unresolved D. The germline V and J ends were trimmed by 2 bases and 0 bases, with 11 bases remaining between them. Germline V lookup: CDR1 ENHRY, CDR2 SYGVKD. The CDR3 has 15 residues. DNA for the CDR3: TGTGCCATCAGTGAGATCGAAGCCCACTCCTACGAGCAGTACTTC. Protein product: CAISEIEAHSYEQYF.

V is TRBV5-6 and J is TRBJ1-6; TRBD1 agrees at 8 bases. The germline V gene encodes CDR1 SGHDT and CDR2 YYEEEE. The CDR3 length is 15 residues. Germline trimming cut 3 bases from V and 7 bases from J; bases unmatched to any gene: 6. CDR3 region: CASSWMTGANSPLHF. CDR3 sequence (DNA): TGTGCCAGCAGCTGGATGACAGGGGCCAATTCACCCCTCCACTTT.

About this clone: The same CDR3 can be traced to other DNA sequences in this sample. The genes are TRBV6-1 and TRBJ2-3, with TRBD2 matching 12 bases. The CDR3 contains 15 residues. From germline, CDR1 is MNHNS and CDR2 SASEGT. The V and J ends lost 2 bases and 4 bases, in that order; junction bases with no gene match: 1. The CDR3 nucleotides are TGTGCCAGCAGTGAAACTAGCGGGGGGTCAGATACGCAGTATTTT. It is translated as CASSETSGGSDTQYF.

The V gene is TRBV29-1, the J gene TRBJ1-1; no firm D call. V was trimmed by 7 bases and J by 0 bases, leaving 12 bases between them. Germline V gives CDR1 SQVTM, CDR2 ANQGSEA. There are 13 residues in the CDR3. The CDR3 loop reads CSATDVMNTEAFF. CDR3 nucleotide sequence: TGCAGCGCGACGGACGTCATGAACACTGAAGCTTTCTTT.

In DNA form, the CDR3 reads TGTGCCAGCAGCCCCGAGGGACAGGAGATTGGGGGCTACACCTTC. Translated: CASSPEGQEIGGYTF. The chain joins TRBV9 to TRBJ1-2; 8 nucleotides align to TRBD1. The CDR3 runs to 15 residues. After removal of 4 bases from V and 8 bases from J, the junction contained 13 bases not matched to a gene. Germline CDR1 is SGDLS and CDR2 is YYNGEE.

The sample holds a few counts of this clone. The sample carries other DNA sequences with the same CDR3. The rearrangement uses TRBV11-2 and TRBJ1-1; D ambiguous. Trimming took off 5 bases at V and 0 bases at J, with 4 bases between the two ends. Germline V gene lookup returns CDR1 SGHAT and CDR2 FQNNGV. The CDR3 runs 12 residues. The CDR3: CASSLMNTEAFF. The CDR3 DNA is TGTGCCAGCAGCCTAATGAACACTGAAGCTTTCTTT.